This TCR beta chain is from a study of blood T cell repertoires in COVID-19. Study at large: Some COVID-19 samples were acute and others convalescent; all came from the United States, Italy and Spain. Nucleic acid was either cDNA or gDNA, and it came from T cells, B-cell-depleted T cells, or PBMCs.

The CDR3 consists of 14 residues. Germline values: CDR1 MDHEN, CDR2 SYDVKM. After removal of 5 bases from V and 2 bases from J, the junction contained 5 bases not matched to a gene. Per the authors' pipeline: Reference gene primer amplification gave estimated nucleated cell counts. Here immunoSEQ multiplex PCR was the method, and the copy in TCRdb shows in-frame clones only, minus some. The V and J calls and clone size were taken over from that table, and D and trimming were inferred from the DNA. The sample has about 71,000 clones; about four fifths are singletons. This chain connects TRBV28 to TRBJ2-7; 8 bases agree with TRBD1. The sequence derives from a woman aged 80 or over with acute or convalescent COVID-19. Sequencing used peripheral blood. CDR3 protein: CASSPGQGPYEQYF. CDR3 nucleotides: TGTGCCAGCAGTCCCGGACAGGGTCCCTACGAGCAGTACTTC.